This entry lists 2 T cell receptor beta chains sequenced from one sample in a study of regulatory T cells in long-lasting Graves disease. To make TCR beta libraries, researchers used iRepertoire HTBI primers and Arm-PCR of CDR3 regions. In TCRdb, the multiplex PCR reads were re-called with MiXCR into one record per CDR3 protein. Among around 300,000 distinct CDR3 sequences, around 20% were seen once, and the ten largest hold approximately 60%. Indicated time point: persistent/refractory GD, antithyroid drugs over 5 years with positive TRAb. The TCR library was prepared using RNA isolated from PBMCs. Source: peripheral blood mononuclear cells (PBMCs), taken when the disease was refractory, from a patient treated with antithyroid drugs. The receptors shown here come from a female donor with Graves disease.

This clonotype occurred a few times. The gene calls are TRBV7-9 and TRBJ2-5; 7 nucleotides align to TRBD1. The CDR3 spans 15 residues. Germline V lookup: CDR1 SEHNR, CDR2 FQNEAQ (reference sequence). The trim removed 3 bases at V and 0 bases at J, leaving 4 bases unmatched. The CDR3 here is CASSLDRRDQETQYF. The CDR3 DNA is TGTGCCAGCAGCTTGGACAGGCGGGACCAAGAGACCCAGTACTTC.

This clonotype showed up just a few times. The chain joins TRBV28 to TRBJ2-3; no reliable D call. The germline V gene has CDR1 MDHEN and CDR2 SYDVKM. The CDR3 covers 14 residues. Deletions cut 11 bases from V and 2 bases from J, with 17 bases between. The CDR3 coding sequence is TGTGCCGGCTCCGGCGGACCAGCCACAGATACGCAGTATTTT. Its protein is CAGSGGPATDTQYF.